This T cell receptor (beta chain) came from a study of blood T cell repertoires in COVID-19 (dated by TCRdb to about 2020). The study in broad terms: Collaborator samples came from the United States, Italy and Spain and covered acute and convalescent phases of COVID-19. The material from the prospective study consisted of cDNA or gDNA derived from T cells, B-cell-depleted T cells, or PBMCs. Deeply sampled blood TCRbeta repertoires from subjects exposed to, actively infected with, or recovered from COVID-19 were included in the dataset. The repertoires were released in a freely available public database intended as a resource for research on the immune response to SARS-CoV-2. Samples were obtained from the ongoing ImmuneRACE study (first 160 participants) and from 1,254 subjects provided by 6 global collaborators. A de-identified subject ID, COVID-19 status, age in years and sex were almost always included in the sample metadata. Where HLA class I and class II types were available, the types were taken from metadata supplied by the sample provider, not from assay-based typing.

Details on this clone: Which antigen it targets is not known. There are no base qualities to consult, and no much larger clone falls within one base.

TCRbeta CDR3 regions were amplified from genomic DNA using the immunoSEQ Assay, a bias-controlled multiplex PCR. The published analysis was carried out like this. The number of nucleated cells in each sample was estimated by amplification of reference gene primers within the assay. To quantify the absolute abundance of each unique TCRbeta CDR3 rearrangement, sequence reads were collapsed and filtered. Productive Simpson clonality was computed per sample as the square root of Simpson's diversity index over productive rearrangements. TCRdb retrieved this table from immuneACCESS and kept in-frame rearrangements only. Not all clones are present; in checked studies, unresolved V genes account for under half, and no reason is known for the remainder. That table gives V, J and clone size, and the DNA gave D and trimming. Within this sample are 51,000 or so clones, with around 92% of them counted one time only. The ten biggest clones cover approximately 10% of the sample.

Overall study outcomes, separate from this receptor: How much clinical and demographic metadata was included differed by source and by participant, and the metadata was provided uncurated.

The collaborating institutions used their own protocols to collect whole blood in K2EDTA tubes. Collaborator samples were shipped for TCRbeta analysis as frozen whole blood, isolated PBMCs, or DNA extracted from either sample type. Reading from cysteine to phenylalanine, the CDR3 counts 14 amino acids. Only CDR3 DNA is held: 42 bases, read in frame from base 1. V loses 8 bases, J loses 5 bases, and the germline ends lie 15 bases apart. The germline V gene (reference sequence) yields MNHEY for CDR1 and SMNVEV for CDR2. What was sequenced was peripheral blood. The chain is assembled from TRBV27 and TRBJ1-4; the D gene assignment is ambiguous. This clonotype was obtained from an older man with active or convalescent COVID-19. DNA sequence: TGTGCCAGCCCTAGCGTTGGCCCGAATGAAAAACTGTTTTTT. This translates into CASPSVGPNEKLFF.